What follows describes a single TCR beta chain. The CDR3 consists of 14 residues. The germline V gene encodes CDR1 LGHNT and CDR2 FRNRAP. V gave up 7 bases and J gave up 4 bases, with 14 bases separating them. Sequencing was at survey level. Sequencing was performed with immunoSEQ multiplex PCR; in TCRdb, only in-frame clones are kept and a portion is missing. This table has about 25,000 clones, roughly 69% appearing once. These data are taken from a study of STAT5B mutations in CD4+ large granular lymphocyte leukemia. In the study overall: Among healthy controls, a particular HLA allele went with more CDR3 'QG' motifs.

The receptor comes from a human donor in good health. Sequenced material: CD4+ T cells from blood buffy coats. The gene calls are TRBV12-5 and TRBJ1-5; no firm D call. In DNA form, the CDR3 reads TGTGCTAGTGCCGACGGGTTTTCTAATCAGCCCCAGCATTTT. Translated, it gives CASADGFSNQPQHF.